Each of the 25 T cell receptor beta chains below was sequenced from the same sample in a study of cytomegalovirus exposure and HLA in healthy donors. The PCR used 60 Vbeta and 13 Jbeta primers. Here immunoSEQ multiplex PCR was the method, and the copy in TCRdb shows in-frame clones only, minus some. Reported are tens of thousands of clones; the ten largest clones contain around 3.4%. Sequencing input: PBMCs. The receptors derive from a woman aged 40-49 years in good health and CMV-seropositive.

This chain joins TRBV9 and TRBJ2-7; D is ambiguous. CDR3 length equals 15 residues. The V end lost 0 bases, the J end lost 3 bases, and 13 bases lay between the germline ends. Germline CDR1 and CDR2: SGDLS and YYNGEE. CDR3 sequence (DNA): TGTGCCAGCAGCGTAGAGCCAGCCCCGGGCTACGAGCAGTACTTC. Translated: CASSVEPAPGYEQYF.

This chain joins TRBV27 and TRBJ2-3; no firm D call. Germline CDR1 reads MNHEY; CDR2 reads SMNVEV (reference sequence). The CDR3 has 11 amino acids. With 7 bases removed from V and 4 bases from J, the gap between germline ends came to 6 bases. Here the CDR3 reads CASTRADTQYF. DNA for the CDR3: TGTGCCAGCACACGGGCAGATACGCAGTATTTT.

Here the CDR3 reads CASSGRGRDYGYTF. The CDR3 bases are TGTGCCAGCAGTGGCAGGGGGCGCGACTATGGCTACACCTTC. The chain is built from TRBV25-1 and TRBJ1-2; 8 positions agree with TRBD1. CDR1 is MGHDK and CDR2 is SYGVNS in the germline V gene. This CDR3 has 14 amino acids. With V trimmed by 4 bases and J by 3 bases, 4 bases remained unmatched.

CDR3 protein: CASSYASGVSDTQYF. The CDR3 DNA reads as TGTGCCAGCAGTTACGCTAGCGGGGTCTCAGATACGCAGTATTTT. The chain couples TRBV6-5 to TRBJ2-3; 9 bases line up with TRBD2. The length of the CDR3 is 15 residues. Germline-derived CDR1 and CDR2 are MNHEY and SVGAGI. V trimming: 2 bases; J trimming: 4 bases; junction bases outside the gene matches: 4.

The CDR3 loop is CASSRTGAQPGAFF. The CDR3 coding sequence is TGTGCCAGCAGCCGGACAGGGGCCCAACCAGGAGCTTTCTTT. The chain joins TRBV9 to TRBJ1-1, with 9 bases aligning to TRBD1. Unmatched junction bases numbered 11, after V lost 4 bases and J lost 10 bases. The CDR3 runs 14 residues. Germline CDR1 reads SGDLS; CDR2 reads YYNGEE.

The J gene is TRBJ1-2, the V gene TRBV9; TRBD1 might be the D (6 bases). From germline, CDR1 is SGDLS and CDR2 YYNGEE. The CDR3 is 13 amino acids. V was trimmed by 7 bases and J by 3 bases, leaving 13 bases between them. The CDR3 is CASSKGGDYGYTF. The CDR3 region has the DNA TGTGCCAGCTCAAAAGGGGGGGACTATGGCTACACCTTC. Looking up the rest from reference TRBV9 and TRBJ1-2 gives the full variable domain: DSGVTQTPKHLITATGQRVTLRCSPRSGDLSVYWYQQSLDQGLQFLIQYYNGEERAKGNILERFSAQQFPDLHSELNLSSLELGDSALYFCASSKGGDYGYTFGSGTRLTVV.

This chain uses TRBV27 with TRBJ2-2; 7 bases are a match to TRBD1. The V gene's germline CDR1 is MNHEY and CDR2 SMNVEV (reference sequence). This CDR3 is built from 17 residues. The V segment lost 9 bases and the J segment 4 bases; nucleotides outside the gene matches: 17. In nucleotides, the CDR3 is TGTGCCAGTAAAGTTATTATAACAGGGGATAGCACCGGGGAGCTGTTTTTT. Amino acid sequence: CASKVIITGDSTGELFF.

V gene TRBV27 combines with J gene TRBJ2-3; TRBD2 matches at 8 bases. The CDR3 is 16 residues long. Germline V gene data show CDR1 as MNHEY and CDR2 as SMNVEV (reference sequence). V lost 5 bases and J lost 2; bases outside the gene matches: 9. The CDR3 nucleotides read TGTGCCAGCAGTCCAGGTCCGGGAGGGCCCACAGATACGCAGTATTTT. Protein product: CASSPGPGGPTDTQYF.

CDR3: CASSQGGASSYNEQFF. Written as DNA, the CDR3 is TGTGCCAGCAGCCAAGGCGGGGCGAGCTCCTACAATGAGCAGTTCTTC. V is TRBV5-4 and J is TRBJ2-1; weak D call: TRBD2 (6 bases). The CDR3 length is 16 residues. V was clipped by 4 bases and J by 0 bases, with 14 bases between them. Germline CDR1 reads SGHNT; CDR2 reads YYREEE (reference sequence).

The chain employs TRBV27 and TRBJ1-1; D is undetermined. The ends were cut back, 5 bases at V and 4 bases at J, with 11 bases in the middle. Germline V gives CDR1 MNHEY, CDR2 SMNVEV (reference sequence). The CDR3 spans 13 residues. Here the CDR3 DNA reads TGTGCCAGCAGTCAGCGAGGAGGCACTGAAGCTTTCTTT. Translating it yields CASSQRGGTEAFF.

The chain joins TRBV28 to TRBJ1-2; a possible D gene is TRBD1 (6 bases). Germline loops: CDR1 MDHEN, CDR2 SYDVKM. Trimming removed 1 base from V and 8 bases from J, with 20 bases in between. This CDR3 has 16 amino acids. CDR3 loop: CASSLLSLGTRPGYTF. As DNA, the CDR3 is TGTGCCAGCAGTTTATTAAGCCTCGGGACAAGGCCGGGCTACACCTTC.

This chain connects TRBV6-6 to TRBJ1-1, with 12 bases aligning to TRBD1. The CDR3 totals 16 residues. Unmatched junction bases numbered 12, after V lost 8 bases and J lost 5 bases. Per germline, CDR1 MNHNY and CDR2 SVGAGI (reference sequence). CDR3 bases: TGTGCCAGCGCCACCGGGACAGGGGGCTTTGGGACTGAAGCTTTCTTT. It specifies CASATGTGGFGTEAFF.

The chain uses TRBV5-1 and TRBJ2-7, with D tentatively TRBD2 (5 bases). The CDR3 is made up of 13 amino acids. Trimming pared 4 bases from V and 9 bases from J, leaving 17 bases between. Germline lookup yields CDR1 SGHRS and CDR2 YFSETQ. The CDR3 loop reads CASSVREEGVQYF. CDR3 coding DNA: TGCGCCAGCAGCGTTCGGGAAGAGGGAGTGCAGTACTTC.

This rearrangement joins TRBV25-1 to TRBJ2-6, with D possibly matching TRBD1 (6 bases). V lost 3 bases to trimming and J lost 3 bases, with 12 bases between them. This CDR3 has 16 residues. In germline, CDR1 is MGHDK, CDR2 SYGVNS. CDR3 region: CASSDAGVFGANVLTF. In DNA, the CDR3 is TGTGCCAGCAGTGATGCAGGGGTGTTTGGGGCCAACGTCCTGACTTTC.

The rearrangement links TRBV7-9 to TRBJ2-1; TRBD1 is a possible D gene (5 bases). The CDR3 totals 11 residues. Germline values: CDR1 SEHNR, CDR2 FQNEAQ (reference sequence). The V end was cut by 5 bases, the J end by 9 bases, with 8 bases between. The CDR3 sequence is CASSPGFEQFF. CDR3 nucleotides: TGTGCCAGCAGCCCAGGGTTTGAGCAGTTCTTC.

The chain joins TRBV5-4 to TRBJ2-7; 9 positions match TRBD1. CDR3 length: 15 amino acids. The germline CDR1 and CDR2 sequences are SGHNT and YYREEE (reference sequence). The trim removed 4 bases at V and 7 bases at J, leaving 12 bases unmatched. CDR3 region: CASSGKGQGFDEQYF. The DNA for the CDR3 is TGTGCCAGCAGCGGAAAAGGACAGGGGTTTGATGAGCAGTACTTC.

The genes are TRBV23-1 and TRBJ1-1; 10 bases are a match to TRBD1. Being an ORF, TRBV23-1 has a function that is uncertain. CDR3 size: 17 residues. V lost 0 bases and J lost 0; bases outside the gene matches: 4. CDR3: CASSQSRDRGVNTEAFF. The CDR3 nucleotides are TGCGCCAGCAGTCAATCTCGGGACAGGGGTGTGAACACTGAAGCTTTCTTT.

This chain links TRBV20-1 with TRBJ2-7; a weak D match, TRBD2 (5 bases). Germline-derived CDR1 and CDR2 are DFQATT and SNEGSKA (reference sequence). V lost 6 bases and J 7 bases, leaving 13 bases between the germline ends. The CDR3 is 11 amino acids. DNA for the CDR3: TGCAGTGCACGGCGGGCCGCGGAGCAGTACTTC. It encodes CSARRAAEQYF.

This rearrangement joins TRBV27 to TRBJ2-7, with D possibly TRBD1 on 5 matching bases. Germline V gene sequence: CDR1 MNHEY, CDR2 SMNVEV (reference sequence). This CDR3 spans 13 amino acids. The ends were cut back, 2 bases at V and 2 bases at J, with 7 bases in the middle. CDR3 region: CASSLDRAYEQYF. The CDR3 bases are TGTGCCAGCAGTTTAGACAGAGCCTACGAGCAGTACTTC.

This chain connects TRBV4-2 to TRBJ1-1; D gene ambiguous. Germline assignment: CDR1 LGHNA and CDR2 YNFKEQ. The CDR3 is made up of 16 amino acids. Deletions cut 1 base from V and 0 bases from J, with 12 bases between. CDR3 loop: CASSQGRRRLNTEAFF. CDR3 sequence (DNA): TGTGCCAGCAGCCAAGGCCGTAGGAGACTGAACACTGAAGCTTTCTTT.

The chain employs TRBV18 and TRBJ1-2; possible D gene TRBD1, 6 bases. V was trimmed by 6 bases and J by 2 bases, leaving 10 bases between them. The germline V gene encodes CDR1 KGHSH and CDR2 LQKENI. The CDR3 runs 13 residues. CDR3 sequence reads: CASSWDTNYGYTF. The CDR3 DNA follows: TGTGCCAGCTCTTGGGACACGAACTATGGCTACACCTTC.

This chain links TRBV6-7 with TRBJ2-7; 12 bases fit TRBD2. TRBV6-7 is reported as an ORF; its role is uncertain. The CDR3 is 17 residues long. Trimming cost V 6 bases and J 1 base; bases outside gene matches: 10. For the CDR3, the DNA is TGTGCCAGCAGGGGCGGACTAGCGGGAACACTTTCCTACGAGCAGTACTTC. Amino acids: CASRGGLAGTLSYEQYF.

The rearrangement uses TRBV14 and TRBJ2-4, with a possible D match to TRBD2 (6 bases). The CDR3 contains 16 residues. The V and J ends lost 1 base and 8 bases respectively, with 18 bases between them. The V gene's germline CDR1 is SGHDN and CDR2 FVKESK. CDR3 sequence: CASSQGLGMGTDIQYF. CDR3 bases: TGTGCCAGCAGCCAAGGACTAGGCATGGGGACGGACATTCAGTACTTC.

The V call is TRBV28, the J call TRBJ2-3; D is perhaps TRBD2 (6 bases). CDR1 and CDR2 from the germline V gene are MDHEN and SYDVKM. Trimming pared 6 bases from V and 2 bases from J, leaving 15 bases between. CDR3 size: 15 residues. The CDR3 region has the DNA TGTGCCAGCAGCTCAGGGACGGACTACACAGATACGCAGTATTTT. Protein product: CASSSGTDYTDTQYF.

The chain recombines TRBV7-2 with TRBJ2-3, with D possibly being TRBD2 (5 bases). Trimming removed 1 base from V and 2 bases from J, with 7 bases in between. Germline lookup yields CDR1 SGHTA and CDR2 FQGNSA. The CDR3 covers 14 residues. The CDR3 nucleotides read TGTGCCAGCAGCTTAGACGGGAACACAGATACGCAGTATTTT. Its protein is CASSLDGNTDTQYF.